These 21 T cell receptor beta chains were sequenced from one sample in a study of T cells in Graves' hyperthyroidism and ophthalmopathy. Authors of the study amplified TCR beta CDR3 regions from RNA transcripts. The primer set for the first-round RT-PCR of the TCR CDR3 was HTBI. TCRdb reprocessed the multiplex PCR reads with MiXCR, giving one entry per CDR3 protein. The sample records 300,000 to 450,000 distinct CDR3 sequences, 15% to 18% being singletons. Sequencing used blood. All receptors derive from a woman in her late teens or twenties with Graves' hyperthyroidism that later progressed to Graves' ophthalmopathy.

There are a few counts of this clonotype. The chain combines TRBV24-1 with TRBJ2-2; possible D gene TRBD2, 7 bases. Per germline, CDR1 KGHDR and CDR2 SFDVKD. CDR3 size: 15 residues. V lost 1 base and J 10 bases, leaving 15 bases between the germline ends. The CDR3 here is CATSDFMKGGEELFF. The CDR3 DNA sequence: TGTGCCACCAGTGATTTTATGAAGGGGGGGGAGGAGCTGTTTTTT.

The chain is built from TRBV6-1 and TRBJ2-7; 9 nucleotides agree with TRBD1. Trimming cost V 6 bases and J 7 bases; bases outside gene matches: 10. Germline V gene lookup returns CDR1 MNHNS and CDR2 SASEGT. The CDR3 is 14 amino acids. DNA for the CDR3: TGTGCCAGCAGGACCTCCGGGACAGGGCGGGAGCAGTACTTC. Residues: CASRTSGTGREQYF.

The sample holds many counts of this clonotype. This chain connects TRBV11-1 to TRBJ2-7, with D unresolved. The germline gives CDR1 SGHAT, CDR2 FQDESV (reference sequence). V was clipped by 1 base and J by 6 bases, with 10 bases between them. The CDR3 spans 13 residues. CDR3 in amino acids: CASSLVADLEQYF. The CDR3 bases are TGTGCCAGCAGCTTAGTGGCGGATCTCGAGCAGTACTTC.

As concerns this clonotype: A read error is possible here, since a much larger clone lies one base away. The chain carries TRBV5-5 and TRBJ1-2, with D unresolved. V was clipped by 0 bases and J by 8 bases, with 23 bases between them. The CDR3 loop spans 17 amino acids. In germline, CDR1 is SGHKS, CDR2 YYEKEE (reference sequence). The CDR3 nucleotides read TGTGCCAGCAGCTTGGCCGTACCGCTCTTTGATGGTCGCGGCTACACCTTC. Amino acids: CASSLAVPLFDGRGYTF.

The sample holds a few counts of this clonotype. The gene calls are TRBV6-2 or TRBV6-3 and TRBJ2-1; 12 bases are a match to TRBD2. This CDR3 comprises 15 residues. Germline lookup yields CDR1 MNHEY and CDR2 SVGEGT. The trim removed 5 bases at V and 9 bases at J, leaving 8 bases unmatched. CDR3 loop: CASSPRLAGVVEQFF. The CDR3 DNA sequence: TGTGCCAGCAGTCCAAGACTAGCGGGAGTTGTTGAGCAGTTCTTC.

Ten or more counts support this clonotype. The V call is TRBV27, the J call TRBJ2-1; D gene ambiguous. V was shortened by 4 bases and J by 1 base, with 17 bases between the two germline ends. The CDR3 is made up of 17 amino acids. Per germline, CDR1 MNHEY and CDR2 SMNVEV (reference sequence). The CDR3 spells CASSYEAKFPSYNEQFF. The DNA for the CDR3 is TGTGCCAGCAGTTATGAAGCGAAATTTCCTTCCTACAATGAGCAGTTCTTC.

The gene calls are TRBV7-2 and TRBJ2-5; D possibly corresponds to TRBD2 (7 bases). Germline V gene lookup returns CDR1 SGHTA and CDR2 FQGNSA. The V end lost 7 bases, the J end lost 4 bases, and 16 bases lay between the germline ends. CDR3 length equals 14 residues. The CDR3 region is CASTRGGGVETQYF. In nucleotides, the CDR3 is TGTGCCAGCACCCGGGGAGGGGGAGTAGAGACCCAGTACTTC. Full variable domain (missing parts from reference TRBV7-2 and TRBJ2-5): GAGVSQSPSNKVTEKGKDVELRCDPISGHTALYWYRQSLGQGLEFLIYFQGNSAPDKSGLPSDRFSAERTGGSVSTLTIQRTQQEDSAVYLCASTRGGGVETQYFGPGTRLLVL.

This clonotype was seen many times. This chain uses TRBV12-3 or TRBV12-4 with TRBJ2-3; no definite D call. Trimming removed 10 bases from V and 6 bases from J, with 8 bases in between. CDR3 length: 10 amino acids. This chain's CDR3 is CATQSDTQYF. CDR3 coding DNA: TGTGCCACCCAATCGGATACGCAGTATTTT.

The sample holds many counts of this clonotype. The J gene is TRBJ1-2, the V gene TRBV13, with D unresolved. V was trimmed by 3 bases and J by 0 bases, leaving 11 bases between them. The germline gives CDR1 PRHDT, CDR2 FYEKMQ (reference sequence). The CDR3 loop spans 15 amino acids. CDR3 loop: CASSFVGPTNYGYTF. CDR3 bases: TGTGCCAGCAGCTTCGTCGGGCCTACTAACTATGGCTACACCTTC.

This clonotype was counted only a few times. The chain joins TRBV6-1 to TRBJ2-6; TRBD1 matches at 7 bases. V lost 2 bases, J lost 0 bases, and 4 bases stayed unmatched. Germline loops: CDR1 MNHNS, CDR2 SASEGT. The CDR3 loop spans 17 amino acids. CDR3 sequence: CASSERQGNSGANVLTF. The CDR3, as DNA: TGTGCCAGCAGTGAAAGACAGGGCAACTCTGGGGCCAACGTCCTGACTTTC.

The V and J genes are TRBV28 and TRBJ1-5; D may be TRBD1 (5 bases). In germline, CDR1 is MDHEN, CDR2 SYDVKM. The CDR3 is made up of 11 amino acids. Trimming took 5 bases from V and 9 from J, leaving 8 bases between them. DNA of the CDR3: TGTGCCAGCAGTGGGGCGGGGCCCCAGCATTTT. The encoded protein is CASSGAGPQHF.

Many counts were recorded for this clonotype. The CDR3, as DNA: TGTGCCAGCAGCACAGGGGGGGATAATTCACCCCTCCACTTT. Translation: CASSTGGDNSPLHF. The chain recombines TRBV28 with TRBJ1-6, with 8 bases identical to TRBD1. CDR1 is MDHEN and CDR2 is SYDVKM in the germline V gene. J gave up 5 bases and V 6 bases, and 3 bases lay outside the gene matches. The CDR3 is 14 amino acids.

This clonotype was seen many times. The rearrangement joins TRBV28 to TRBJ1-4; maybe TRBD1 (6 bases). The V gene's germline CDR1 is MDHEN and CDR2 SYDVKM. The V end lost 1 base, the J end lost 8 bases, and 17 bases lay between the germline ends. The CDR3 runs 16 residues. The CDR3 DNA sequence: TGTGCCAGCAGTTTATCAGGGGCAGGGTTGAGGGAAAAACTGTTTTTT. Its translation: CASSLSGAGLREKLFF.

There are a few counts of this clonotype. V and J are TRBV12-5 and TRBJ2-6, with unresolved D. CDR3 length: 13 amino acids. Germline CDR1 reads LGHNT; CDR2 reads FRNRAP. The germline V and J ends were trimmed by 7 bases and 0 bases, with 4 bases remaining between them. The CDR3 nucleotides are TGTGCTAGTGCGGCCTCTGGGGCCAACGTCCTGACTTTC. Translating gives CASAASGANVLTF.

The chain uses TRBV19 and TRBJ2-1; 11 bases map to TRBD2. Germline V gene sequence: CDR1 LNHDA, CDR2 SQIVND (reference sequence). CDR3 length: 16 residues. Trimming at V came to 5 bases and at J to 1 base, leaving 4 bases not matched to a gene. The CDR3 reads CASSRWTSGSYNEQFF. In DNA form, the CDR3 reads TGTGCCAGTAGTCGATGGACTAGCGGGTCCTACAATGAGCAGTTCTTC.

This clonotype showed up just a few times. The CDR3, as DNA: TGCGCCAGCAGCCTAGGAGACAGGGGGCGCTTAACAGATACGCAGTATTTT. Amino acids: CASSLGDRGRLTDTQYF. This chain joins TRBV4-3 and TRBJ2-3; the match to TRBD1 covers 10 bases. The V gene end was trimmed by 4 bases and the J gene end by 3 bases; junction bases not matched to a gene: 10. CDR1 and CDR2 from the germline V gene are LGHNA and YSLEER. CDR3 length: 17 amino acids.

This clonotype came up many times. The chain's CDR3 is CASSSGSHSYEQYF. CDR3 nucleotides: TGTGCCAGCAGTTCTGGCTCCCACTCCTACGAGCAGTACTTC. The rearrangement links TRBV27 to TRBJ2-7, with D unresolved. This CDR3 is 14 amino acids long. Germline V gene lookup returns CDR1 MNHEY and CDR2 SMNVEV (reference sequence). The germline V and J ends were trimmed by 4 bases and 0 bases, with 10 bases remaining between them.

To note about this clonotype: Compared with germline, one end of the junction differs, possibly owing to a read error. The chain joins TRBV15 to TRBJ2-1; the D gene is possibly TRBD1 (7 bases). The CDR3 sequence is 14 residues long. Germline CDR1 and CDR2: LNHNV and YYDKDF (reference sequence). The CDR3 is CATGRRDSEHEQFF. The CDR3, as DNA: TGTGCCACCGGCAGGAGGGACAGCGAACATGAGCAGTTCTTC.

This clonotype was picked up many times. The gene calls are TRBV20-1 and TRBJ2-1; 9 nucleotides line up with TRBD2. J was trimmed by 12 bases and V by 6 bases; bases with no gene match: 15. The CDR3 is 14 amino acids. The germline V gene encodes CDR1 DFQATT and CDR2 SNEGSKA (reference sequence). CDR3 protein: CSAPLAGRPRGQFF. The CDR3 DNA sequence: TGCAGTGCCCCCCTAGCGGGAAGGCCTAGGGGGCAGTTCTTC.

In this sample, this clonotype turned up many times. V gene TRBV6-1 combines with J gene TRBJ2-1; 8 bases line up with TRBD2. J gave up 6 bases and V 5 bases, and 12 bases lay outside the gene matches. CDR1 and CDR2 from the germline V gene are MNHNS and SASEGT. CDR3 length: 16 amino acids. CDR3 bases: TGTGCCAGCAGTACCCCAGGCGGGAGGACTGGCAATGAGCAGTTCTTC. Residues: CASSTPGGRTGNEQFF.

The chain links TRBV5-4 to TRBJ2-7, with 8 bases identical to TRBD2. From germline, CDR1 is SGHNT and CDR2 YYREEE (reference sequence). The junction had 12 bases not matched to a gene; V was cut back by 4 bases and J by 3 bases. The CDR3 has 16 residues. CDR3 sequence (DNA): TGTGCCAGCAGCCCGGGCCTAGCGGGTGTTAACTACGAGCAGTACTTC. The encoded protein is CASSPGLAGVNYEQYF.